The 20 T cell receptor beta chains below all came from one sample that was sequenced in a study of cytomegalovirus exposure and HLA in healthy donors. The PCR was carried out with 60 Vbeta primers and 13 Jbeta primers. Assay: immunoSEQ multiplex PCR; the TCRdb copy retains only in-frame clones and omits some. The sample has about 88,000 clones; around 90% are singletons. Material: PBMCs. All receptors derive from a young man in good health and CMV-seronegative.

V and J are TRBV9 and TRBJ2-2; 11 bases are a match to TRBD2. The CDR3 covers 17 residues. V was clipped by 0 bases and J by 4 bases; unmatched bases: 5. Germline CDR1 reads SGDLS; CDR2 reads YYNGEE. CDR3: CASSVDSGRGSTGELFF. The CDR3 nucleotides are TGTGCCAGCAGCGTAGATAGCGGGAGGGGTAGCACCGGGGAGCTGTTTTTT.

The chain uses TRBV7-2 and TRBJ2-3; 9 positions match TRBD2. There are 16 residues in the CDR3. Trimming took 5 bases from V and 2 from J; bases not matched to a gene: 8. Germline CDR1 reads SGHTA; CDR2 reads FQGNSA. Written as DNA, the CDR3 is TGTGCCAGCAGCCCCCAATGGACTAGCGTCACAGATACGCAGTATTTT. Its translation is CASSPQWTSVTDTQYF.

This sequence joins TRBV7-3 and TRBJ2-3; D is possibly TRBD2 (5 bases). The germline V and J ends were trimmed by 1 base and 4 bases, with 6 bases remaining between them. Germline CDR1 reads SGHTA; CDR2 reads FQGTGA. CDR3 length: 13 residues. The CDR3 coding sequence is TGTGCCAGCAGCTTAAGGCGGGCAGATACGCAGTATTTT. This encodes CASSLRRADTQYF.

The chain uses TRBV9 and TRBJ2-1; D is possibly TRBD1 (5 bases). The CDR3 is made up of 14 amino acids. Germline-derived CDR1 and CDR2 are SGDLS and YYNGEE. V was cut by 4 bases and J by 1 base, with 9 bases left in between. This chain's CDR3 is CASSMTESYNEQFF. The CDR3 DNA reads TGTGCCAGCAGCATGACAGAATCCTACAATGAGCAGTTCTTC.

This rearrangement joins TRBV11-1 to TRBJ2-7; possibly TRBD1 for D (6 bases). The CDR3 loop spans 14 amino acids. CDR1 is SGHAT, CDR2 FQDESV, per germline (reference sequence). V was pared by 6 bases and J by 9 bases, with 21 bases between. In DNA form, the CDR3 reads TGTGCCAGCAGTCAGGGGCAGGGCTTTACCGGGCAGTACTTC. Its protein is CASSQGQGFTGQYF.

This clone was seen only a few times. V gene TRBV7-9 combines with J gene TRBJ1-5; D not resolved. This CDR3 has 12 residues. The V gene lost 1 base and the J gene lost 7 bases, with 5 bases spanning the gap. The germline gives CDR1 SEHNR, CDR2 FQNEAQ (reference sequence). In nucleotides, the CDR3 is TGTGCCAGCAGCTTAGGTAGCCAGCCCCAGCATTTT. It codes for CASSLGSQPQHF.

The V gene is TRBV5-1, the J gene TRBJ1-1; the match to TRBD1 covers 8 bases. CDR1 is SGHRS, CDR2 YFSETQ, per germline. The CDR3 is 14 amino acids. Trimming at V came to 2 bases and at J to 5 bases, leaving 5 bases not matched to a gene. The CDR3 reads CASSFRGPGTEAFF. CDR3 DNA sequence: TGCGCCAGCAGCTTCAGGGGGCCGGGGACTGAAGCTTTCTTT.

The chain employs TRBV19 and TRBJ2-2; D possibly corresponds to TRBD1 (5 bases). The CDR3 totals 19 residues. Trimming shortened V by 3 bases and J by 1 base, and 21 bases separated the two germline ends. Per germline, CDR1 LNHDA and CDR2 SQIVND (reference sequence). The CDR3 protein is CASSIFLSHWGGNTGELFF. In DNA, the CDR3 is TGTGCCAGTAGTATTTTCCTTAGCCATTGGGGCGGGAACACCGGGGAGCTGTTTTTT.

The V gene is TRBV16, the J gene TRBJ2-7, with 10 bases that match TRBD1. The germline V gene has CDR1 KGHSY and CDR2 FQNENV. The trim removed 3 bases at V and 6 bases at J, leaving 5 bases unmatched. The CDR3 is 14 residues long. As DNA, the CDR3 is TGTGCCAGCAGCCAGGGGACAGGGGTCCGCGAGCAGTACTTC. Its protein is CASSQGTGVREQYF.

The CDR3 is CASSFGGSGWDEQYF. DNA for the CDR3: TGTGCCAGCAGTTTTGGGGGCTCGGGTTGGGACGAGCAGTACTTC. This rearrangement joins TRBV28 to TRBJ2-7; TRBD1 might be the D (6 bases). V gave up 3 bases and J gave up 5 bases, with 17 bases separating them. Per the germline V gene, CDR1 is MDHEN and CDR2 is SYDVKM. There are 15 residues in the CDR3.

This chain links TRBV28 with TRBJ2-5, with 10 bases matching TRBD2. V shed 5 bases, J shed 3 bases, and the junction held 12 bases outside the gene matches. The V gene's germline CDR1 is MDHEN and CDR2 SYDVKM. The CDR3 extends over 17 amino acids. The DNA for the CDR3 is TGTGCCAGCAGTCTGACTAGGCTAGCGGGGGCAAAAGAGACCCAGTACTTC. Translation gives CASSLTRLAGAKETQYF.

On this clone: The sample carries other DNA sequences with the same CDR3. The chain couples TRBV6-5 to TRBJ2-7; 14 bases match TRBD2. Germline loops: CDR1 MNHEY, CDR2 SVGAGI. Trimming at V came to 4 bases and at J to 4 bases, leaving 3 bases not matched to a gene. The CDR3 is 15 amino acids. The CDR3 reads CASSSRLAGGYEQYF. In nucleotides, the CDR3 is TGTGCCAGCAGTTCGCGACTAGCGGGGGGGTACGAGCAGTACTTC.

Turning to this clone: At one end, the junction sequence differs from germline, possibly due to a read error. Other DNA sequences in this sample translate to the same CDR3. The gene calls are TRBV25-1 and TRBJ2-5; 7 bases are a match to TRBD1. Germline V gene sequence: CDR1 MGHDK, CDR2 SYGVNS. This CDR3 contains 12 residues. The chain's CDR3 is CASKTGRETQYF. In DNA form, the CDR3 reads TGCGCCAGCAAGACAGGGAGAGAGACCCAGTACTTC. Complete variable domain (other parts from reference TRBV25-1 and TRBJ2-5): EADIYQTPRYLVIGTGKKITLECSQTMGHDKMYWYQQDPGMELHLIHYSYGVNSTEKGDLSSESTVSRIRTEHFPLTLESARPSHTSQYLCASKTGRETQYFGPGTRLLVL.

CDR3 protein: CASSMDTLSYNEQFF. CDR3 nucleotides: TGTGCCAGCAGCATGGACACTCTATCCTACAATGAGCAGTTCTTC. This sequence joins TRBV9 and TRBJ2-1; tentative D call: TRBD1 (5 bases). V shed 4 bases and J shed 1 base, with 12 bases lying between them. CDR3 length: 15 amino acids. In germline, CDR1 is SGDLS, CDR2 YYNGEE. Looking up the rest from reference TRBV9 and TRBJ2-1 gives the full variable domain: DSGVTQTPKHLITATGQRVTLRCSPRSGDLSVYWYQQSLDQGLQFLIQYYNGEERAKGNILERFSAQQFPDLHSELNLSSLELGDSALYFCASSMDTLSYNEQFFGPGTRLTVL.

The CDR3 nucleotides read TGTGCCAGCAATCTCCCCAGGGGGTCCTACGAGCAGTACTTC. Translating gives CASNLPRGSYEQYF. The rearrangement uses TRBV2 and TRBJ2-7, with 7 nucleotides matching TRBD1. Germline loops: CDR1 SNHLY, CDR2 FYNNEI. The J segment lost 1 base and the V segment lost 7 bases, leaving 7 bases of the junction unmatched. The CDR3 is 14 residues long.

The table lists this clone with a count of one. The CDR3 DNA is TGTGCCAGCAGCTTGAGACTAGCGGGAGGTTTAGATACGCAGTATTTT. It codes for CASSLRLAGGLDTQYF. The chain recombines TRBV5-4 with TRBJ2-3, with 13 bases aligning to TRBD2. The CDR3 consists of 16 residues. With V trimmed by 1 base and J by 5 bases, 4 bases remained unmatched. Germline CDR1 and CDR2: SGHNT and YYREEE (reference sequence).

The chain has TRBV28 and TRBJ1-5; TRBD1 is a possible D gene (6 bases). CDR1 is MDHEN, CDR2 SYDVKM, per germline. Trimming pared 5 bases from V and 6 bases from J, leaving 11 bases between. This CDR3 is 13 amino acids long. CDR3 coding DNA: TGTGCCAGCAGTCTAGGGGGGGCTCAGCCCCAGCATTTT. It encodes CASSLGGAQPQHF.

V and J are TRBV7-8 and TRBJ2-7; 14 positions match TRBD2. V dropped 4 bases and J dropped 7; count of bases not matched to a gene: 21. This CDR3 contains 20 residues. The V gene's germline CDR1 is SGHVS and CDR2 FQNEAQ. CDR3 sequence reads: CASSSQRVVTSGRASWEQYF. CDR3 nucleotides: TGTGCCAGCAGCTCCCAGAGGGTCGTGACTAGCGGGAGGGCGAGTTGGGAGCAGTACTTC.

The CDR3 loop reads CASSEAFRAGGTYNEQFF. In DNA form, the CDR3 reads TGTGCCAGCAGTGAAGCTTTTAGGGCGGGAGGGACCTACAATGAGCAGTTCTTC. The J gene is TRBJ2-1, the V gene TRBV25-1, with 9 bases fitting TRBD2. Germline V gene sequence: CDR1 MGHDK, CDR2 SYGVNS. The CDR3 is made up of 18 amino acids. The V segment lost 2 bases and the J segment 2 bases; nucleotides outside the gene matches: 10. Full variable domain (outside the CDR3, taken from reference TRBV25-1 and TRBJ2-1): EADIYQTPRYLVIGTGKKITLECSQTMGHDKMYWYQQDPGMELHLIHYSYGVNSTEKGDLSSESTVSRIRTEHFPLTLESARPSHTSQYLCASSEAFRAGGTYNEQFFGPGTRLTVL.

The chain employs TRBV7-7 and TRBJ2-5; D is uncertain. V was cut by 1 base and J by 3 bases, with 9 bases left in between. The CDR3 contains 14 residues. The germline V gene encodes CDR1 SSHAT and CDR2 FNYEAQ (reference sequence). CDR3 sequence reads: CASSLGRKKETQYF. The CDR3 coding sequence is TGTGCCAGCAGCTTAGGGCGGAAGAAAGAGACCCAGTACTTC.